This T cell receptor (beta chain) stems from a study of OX40 agonist ivuxolimab in advanced cancers. Study in general: Eligibility admitted prior anti-PD-1, anti-PD-L1 or anti-CTLA-4 therapy; roughly 39% had some.

CDR3 length equals 14 residues. Broader study findings: Mean expanded clone counts were higher in CD8+ than CD4+ T cells. Specificity for antigen went undetermined in the expanded peripheral T cells.

In this sample, this clone is medium-sized. The target antigen is unknown. Some clones are missing from TCRdb's copy, which holds only in-frame ones; the method was immunoSEQ multiplex PCR. Among 50,000 to 65,000 clones listed, around 85% were seen once. This chain connects TRBV21-1 to TRBJ1-2; the table gives TRBD1 as D, unverified against the DNA. TRBV21-1 is labeled a pseudogene. The clonotype was recovered from an adult with an advanced solid tumor such as melanoma, head and neck, liver or kidney cancer. Here the sequenced sample was CD4+ or CD8+ T cells sorted from blood, taken in a trial of the OX40 agonist ivuxolimab. In DNA form, the CDR3 reads TGTGCCAGCAGCAAAACGGACAGGGGCGATGGCTACACCTTC. Its translation is CASSKTDRGDGYTF.